A selection of T cell receptor beta chains follows, all from one sample in a study of T-cell memory formation after mild COVID-19. MiXCR, applied by TCRdb to the 5' RACE reads, yields one record per CDR3 protein. This sample has 450,000 to 650,000 distinct CDR3 sequences, with 20% found just once. Sequencing used PBMCs or a T cell subset sorted from them (not recorded which). The origin of the receptors is an adult woman who had mild COVID-19 (a few samples of this study predate the infection). Cell type and time point are not known. The CDR3 runs from the conserved cysteine through the conserved F or W. Fields, in order: V gene, J gene, D gene, clone size, CDR3 DNA, CDR3 protein. The D gene is left open where the match is weak. The size entry is marked missing in some rows and otherwise reads once, few, many or a size class.

>TRBV4-2|TRBJ2-1|TRBD2|few
TGTGCCAGCAGCCCAACGACTAGCGGGGGGTCCTACAATGAGCAGTTCTTC
CASSPTTSGGSYNEQFF
>TRBV12-3/TRBV12-4|TRBJ2-7|NA|many
TGTGCCAGCAGTTTGAACACCGCCTACGAGCAGTACTTC
CASSLNTAYEQYF
>TRBV24-1|TRBJ2-3|NA|NA
TGTGCCACCAGTGATTTAGAAGGGCTAAGCACAGATACGCAGTATTTT
CATSDLEGLSTDTQYF
>TRBV2|TRBJ2-1|TRBD2|NA
TGTGCCAGCAGTGGTCGAATCGATGTCGGGACTAGCCCCTACAATGAGCAGTTCTTC
CASSGRIDVGTSPYNEQFF
>TRBV12-3/TRBV12-4|TRBJ2-4|TRBD1|many
TGTGCCAGCAGTTTAGCGGGACAGAGAGCCAAAAACATTCAGTACTTC
CASSLAGQRAKNIQYF
>TRBV27|TRBJ2-1|TRBD1|NA
TGTGCCAGCAGTCGGGCAACAGGGGCCCCCTACAATGAGCAGTTCTTC
CASSRATGAPYNEQFF
>TRBV20-1|TRBJ2-1|NA|NA
TGCAGTGCTAGGAGGATGGGCGGTGAGCAGTTCTTC
CSARRMGGEQFF
>TRBV7-2|TRBJ2-7|NA|NA
TGTGCCAGCAGGGGAGTTACTCCCTACGAGCAGTACTTC
CASRGVTPYEQYF
>TRBV20-1|TRBJ2-3|NA|many
TGCAGTGCTAGCCCCGGGAGAGGGGGCGGACCAGATACGCAGTATTTT
CSASPGRGGGPDTQYF
>TRBV6-2/TRBV6-3|TRBJ1-1|NA|NA
TGTGCCAGCGAGAGAGGAGGAGTCGGCACTGAAGCTTTCTTT
CASERGGVGTEAFF
>TRBV5-4|TRBJ1-2|NA|few
TGTGCCAGCAGCGCCCCCCAGGGGAAGGACTATGGCTACACCTTC
CASSAPQGKDYGYTF
>TRBV6-6|TRBJ1-1|NA|few
TGTGCCAGCCTTAGGGACTTGAACACTGAAGCTTTCTTT
CASLRDLNTEAFF
>TRBV27|TRBJ2-7|NA|NA
TGTGCCAGCAGTTTATTGCCAGGGCAAGGGGAGCAGTACTTC
CASSLLPGQGEQYF
>TRBV11-2|TRBJ2-3|NA|few
TGTGCCAGCAGCTTAACCTGGAGCACAGATACGCAGTATTTT
CASSLTWSTDTQYF
>TRBV20-1|TRBJ1-6|NA|NA
TGCAGTATACGGACAAACGGCCGGTCAAATTCACCCCTCCACTTT
CSIRTNGRSNSPLHF
>TRBV20-1|TRBJ2-5|NA|NA
TGCAGTGCCCTAACTAGAATCGAGACCCAGTACTTC
CSALTRIETQYF
>TRBV6-1|TRBJ2-7|NA|NA
TGTGCCAGCAGTGAGGGGGCGCTAGGTCCCTACGAGCAGTACTTC
CASSEGALGPYEQYF
>TRBV11-2|TRBJ2-7|TRBD2|many
TGTGCCAGCAGCTTAGGGACTAGCGGGAGGGCCGTCCACGAGCAGTACTTC
CASSLGTSGRAVHEQYF
>TRBV30|TRBJ2-7|NA|NA
TGTGCCTGGAATGGAGGGCCTTGGTCCTACGAGCAGTACTTC
CAWNGGPWSYEQYF
>TRBV5-1|TRBJ2-3|NA|few
TGCGCCAGCAGCTTGGGTGGCGGGGCGTCCACAGATACGCAGTATTTT
CASSLGGGASTDTQYF
>TRBV5-1|TRBJ2-3|NA|NA
TGCGCCAGCAGCCGCATGGGGGGGGGGGCCCCAGATACGCAGTATTTT
CASSRMGGGAPDTQYF
>TRBV12-3/TRBV12-4|TRBJ1-1|NA|few
TGTGCCAGCAGCTCAGGGTCCCACACTGAAGCTTTCTTT
CASSSGSHTEAFF
>TRBV6-5|TRBJ1-1|NA|NA
TGTGCCAGCAGTTACTCGACCGGGCCTGAGTTCTTT
CASSYSTGPEFF
>TRBV6-5|TRBJ2-3|NA|few
TGTGCCAGCAGATCCGGGCTAACCCCTACGCAGTATTTT
CASRSGLTPTQYF
>TRBV5-8|TRBJ1-1|NA|few
TGTGCCAGCAGCTTGGCCCAGGGGATCACTGAAGCTTTCTTT
CASSLAQGITEAFF
>TRBV6-2/TRBV6-3|TRBJ2-7|TRBD2|NA
TGTGCCAGCAGTTACTCGGGACTAGCGGGAGCGCCTGGAGTCTACGAGCAGTACTTC
CASSYSGLAGAPGVYEQYF
>TRBV4-1|TRBJ1-3|NA|NA
TGCGCCAGCAGCCAAGCTGGTGGCTCTGGAAACACCATATATTTT
CASSQAGGSGNTIYF
>TRBV7-3|TRBJ2-3|TRBD2|NA
TGTGCCAGCAGCTTAAGAATTTCGGGCTTAGCGGGAGTCACAGATACGCAGTATTTT
CASSLRISGLAGVTDTQYF
>TRBV29-1|TRBJ2-2|TRBD1|few
TGCAGCGTTGGACAGGGCAGCACCGGGGAGCTGTTTTTT
CSVGQGSTGELFF
>TRBV27|TRBJ2-2|TRBD1|NA
TGTGCCAGCACTCTCTCATACGGGACAGACAACACCGGGGAGCTGTTTTTT
CASTLSYGTDNTGELFF